A selection of T cell receptor beta chains follows, all from one sample in a study of blood T cell repertoires in COVID-19. Assay: immunoSEQ multiplex PCR; the TCRdb copy retains only in-frame clones and omits some. The table includes roughly 63,000 clones, 65% to 80% detected once. Material for sequencing was peripheral blood. The receptors derive from a human donor in a cohort sampled during active COVID-19. CDR3s include the opening cysteine and the closing phenylalanine or tryptophan. A D gene is named only where the DNA matches it firmly. Some rows have no size entry. The others give once, few or many, or a class for an expanded clone.

size | J | V | D | CDR3 | DNA
NA | TRBJ2-1 | TRBV3-1/TRBV3-2 | TRBD2 | CAIQAAGIGSYNEQFF | TGTGCCATCCAGGCAGCGGGGATAGGCTCCTACAATGAGCAGTTCTTC
NA | TRBJ2-3 | TRBV7-9 | TRBD2 | CASSLAGGDTDTQYF | TGTGCCAGCAGCTTAGCGGGGGGGGACACAGATACGCAGTATTTT
once | TRBJ2-3 | TRBV5-1 | NA | CASSSESDTQYF | TGCGCCAGCAGCTCTGAGTCAGATACGCAGTATTTT
once | TRBJ2-7 | TRBV19 | NA | CASRLKGSYEQYF | TGTGCCAGTAGACTGAAGGGGTCCTACGAGCAGTACTTC
NA | TRBJ2-7 | TRBV5-1 | NA | CASSPRGRGTYEQYF | TGCGCCAGCAGCCCAAGAGGGCGGGGAACCTACGAGCAGTACTTC
NA | TRBJ2-5 | TRBV11-3 | NA | CASSPRTGETQYF | TGTGCCAGCAGCCCCAGGACGGGGGAGACCCAGTACTTC
NA | TRBJ1-3 | TRBV15 | NA | CATSSGGSSGNTIYF | TGTGCCACCAGCTCCGGCGGGAGCTCTGGAAACACCATATATTTT
NA | TRBJ2-3 | TRBV10-1 | TRBD2 | CASSKLAGEWIGTDTQYF | TGCGCCAGCAGTAAACTAGCGGGAGAATGGATCGGGACAGATACGCAGTATTTT
NA | TRBJ1-2 | TRBV6-2/TRBV6-3 | TRBD1 | CASSTGGGYGYTF | TGTGCCAGCAGTACAGGGGGAGGATATGGCTACACCTTC
NA | TRBJ2-1 | TRBV25-1 | TRBD2 | CASSDGSGGRNEQFF | TGTGCCAGCAGTGACGGATCGGGAGGGAGGAATGAGCAGTTCTTC
NA | TRBJ2-6 | TRBV6-4 | NA | CASSEARVSGANVLTF | TGTGCCAGCAGTGAGGCACGGGTCTCTGGGGCCAACGTCCTGACTTTC
NA | TRBJ2-7 | TRBV6-5 | NA | CASSSYYEQYF | TGTGCCAGCAGTTCTTACTACGAGCAGTACTTC
NA | TRBJ1-2 | TRBV2 | NA | CASSGRQSYGYTF | TGTGCCAGCAGTGGAAGACAGAGCTATGGCTACACCTTC
NA | TRBJ1-5 | TRBV15 | NA | CATGEGPQHF | TGTGCCACCGGGGAGGGGCCCCAGCATTTT
medium-sized | TRBJ2-2 | TRBV4-3 | NA | CASSLVATGELFF | TGCGCCAGCAGCCTCGTGGCCACCGGGGAGCTGTTTTTT
NA | TRBJ2-7 | TRBV10-2 | TRBD1 | CASSESLGQGSYEQYF | TGCGCCAGCAGTGAGTCCCTCGGACAGGGGTCCTACGAGCAGTACTTC
NA | TRBJ2-1 | TRBV5-1 | NA | CASSPRGFNEQFF | TGCGCCAGCAGCCCCAGGGGTTTCAATGAGCAGTTCTTC
NA | TRBJ1-6 | TRBV12-3/TRBV12-4 | NA | CASRHGGLSPLHF | TGTGCCAGCAGACACGGGGGTCTCTCACCCCTCCACTTT
NA | TRBJ2-3 | TRBV24-1 | TRBD1 | CATSDPGTGGRDTQYF | TGTGCCACCAGTGACCCCGGGACAGGGGGAAGGGATACGCAGTATTTT
NA | TRBJ1-2 | TRBV6-5 | NA | CASSPSYGYTF | TGTGCCAGCAGTCCTTCCTATGGCTACACCTTC
NA | TRBJ2-7 | TRBV7-9 | TRBD2 | CASSSTSGSIYEQYF | TGTGCCAGCAGCTCGACTAGCGGGAGTATCTACGAGCAGTACTTC
NA | TRBJ1-2 | TRBV5-4 | TRBD1 | CASSLEGTAKSGYTF | TGTGCCAGCAGTTTAGAAGGGACAGCCAAGAGTGGCTACACCTTC
few | TRBJ1-6 | TRBV6-1 | TRBD1 | CASSGPQGAQNSPLHF | TGTGCCAGCAGTGGCCCCCAGGGGGCCCAGAATTCACCCCTCCACTTT
NA | TRBJ2-7 | TRBV30 | TRBD2 | CAWTGLAGGYEQYF | TGTGCCTGGACCGGACTAGCGGGAGGCTACGAGCAGTACTTC
NA | TRBJ1-1 | TRBV6-5 | NA | CASSYWGPGDTEAFF | TGTGCCAGCAGTTACTGGGGGCCGGGCGACACTGAAGCTTTCTTT
NA | TRBJ2-7 | TRBV5-1 | NA | CASSLAGPGEQYF | TGCGCCAGCAGCTTGGCCGGGCCGGGGGAGCAGTACTTC
NA | TRBJ2-3 | TRBV5-4 | TRBD1 | CASSLPGTGTDTQYF | TGTGCCAGCAGCTTGCCCGGGACAGGGACAGATACGCAGTATTTT
NA | TRBJ2-3 | TRBV19 | NA | CASSIGTLVTDTQYF | TGTGCCAGTAGTATAGGGACACTCGTCACAGATACGCAGTATTTT
NA | TRBJ2-3 | TRBV5-1 | NA | CASSFVWTESTDTQYF | TGCGCCAGCAGCTTTGTTTGGACAGAAAGCACAGATACGCAGTATTTT
NA | TRBJ1-2 | TRBV7-8 | NA | CASSLSPGLNYGYTF | TGTGCCAGCAGCTTAAGCCCAGGGCTCAACTATGGCTACACCTTC
NA | TRBJ1-2 | TRBV28 | NA | CASSYRDGYTF | TGTGCCAGCAGTTACAGGGATGGCTACACCTTC